This TCR beta chain derives from a study of blood T cell repertoires in COVID-19. Study background: Some COVID-19 samples were acute and others convalescent; all came from the United States, Italy and Spain. From T cells, B-cell-depleted T cells, or PBMCs came the material, which was cDNA or gDNA.

Germline CDR1 reads KGHSH; CDR2 reads LQKENI. V was trimmed by 4 bases and J by 10 bases, leaving 13 bases between them. The CDR3 sequence is 12 residues long. As originally analysed: Nucleated cell counts were estimated from reference gene primer amplification. Libraries were prepared by immunoSEQ multiplex PCR; TCRdb keeps only in-frame clonotypes and omits some of them. That table furnishes V, J and clone size, whereas the DNA furnished D and trimming. Among some 45,000 clones listed, about 90% were seen once. The TCR comes from a human donor in a cohort sampled during active COVID-19. The V call is TRBV18, the J call TRBJ1-1; perhaps TRBD1 as D (6 bases). Sequenced input: peripheral blood. In DNA, the CDR3 is TGTGCCAGCTCACAGGCGGACAGCGGAGCTTTCTTT. It specifies CASSQADSGAFF.